The 5 T cell receptor beta chains given below trace back to one sample, sequenced in a study of human T cells and chemical hapten exposure. Blood, whole and unfractionated, served as the source for total RNA extraction. Unique molecular identifiers were attached to individual cDNA molecules within the library. MiXCR, run by TCRdb on the reads, gives a single entry per CDR3 protein. The sample holds 120,000 or so distinct CDR3 sequences; 8% to 9.5% are singletons and the top ten take 1.4%. Sequenced sample: whole blood. The source of these receptors is a human donor in good health. Some clones in this sample may be carry-over from other donors' samples.

This clonotype was detected ten times or more. The rearrangement links TRBV6-2 or TRBV6-3 to TRBJ1-4, with 7 bases lining up with TRBD1. From germline, CDR1 is MNHEY and CDR2 SVGEGT. V was pared by 0 bases and J by 3 bases, with 4 bases of the junction left unmatched. The CDR3 has 16 residues. The CDR3 DNA sequence: TGTGCCAGCAGTTACTCGACAGGGATGTCTAATGAAAAACTGTTTTTT. Translating gives CASSYSTGMSNEKLFF.

The table lists this clonotype with a few counts. This chain joins TRBV5-6 and TRBJ2-3; TRBD2 matches 8 bases. Germline lookup yields CDR1 SGHDT and CDR2 YYEEEE. This CDR3 contains 15 residues. The trim removed 4 bases at V and 6 bases at J, leaving 10 bases unmatched. The CDR3: CASSTPAGAGDTQYF. DNA for the CDR3: TGTGCCAGCAGCACGCCAGCGGGAGCGGGGGATACGCAGTATTTT.

This clonotype has just a few counts. This rearrangement joins TRBV5-1 to TRBJ2-7; D is uncertain. Trimming took 5 bases from V and 1 from J, leaving 10 bases between them. This CDR3 comprises 13 residues. Germline V gives CDR1 SGHRS, CDR2 YFSETQ. The CDR3 region is CASRGSVSYEQYF. The CDR3 DNA reads as TGCGCCAGCAGGGGCTCTGTATCCTACGAGCAGTACTTC.

This rearrangement joins TRBV18 to TRBJ1-5, with TRBD1 matching over 8 bases. V shed 5 bases, J shed 0 bases, and the junction held 15 bases outside the gene matches. CDR1 is KGHSH and CDR2 is LQKENI in the germline V gene. The CDR3 contains 19 residues. The CDR3 sequence: CASSDALVAGGYSNQPQHF. In DNA, the CDR3 is TGTGCCAGCTCAGACGCCCTTGTTGCAGGGGGCTATAGCAATCAGCCCCAGCATTTT.

Many counts were recorded for this clonotype. The rearrangement joins TRBV20-1 to TRBJ1-1; D is uncertain. The germline V and J ends were trimmed by 1 base and 1 base, with 13 bases remaining between them. Looked up from germline, CDR1 is DFQATT and CDR2 is SNEGSKA (reference sequence). There are 15 residues in the CDR3. The CDR3 sequence is CSARAVTGRNTEAFF. The CDR3 coding sequence is TGCAGTGCTAGAGCCGTTACCGGGAGGAACACTGAAGCTTTCTTT.